The sequence of this TCR beta chain was determined in a study of shared clonotypes between healthy human individuals. Overall study context: Three plates each covered CD4 naive and memory; CD8 naive two, CD8 memory one. Findings and limits, study-wide: Inspection by rarefaction showed sorted-subset sequencing to be incomplete despite large depth.

A word on this clone: The antigen remains undetermined.

Trimming took 6 bases from V and 8 from J, leaving 7 bases between them. Germline assignment: CDR1 SEHNR and CDR2 FQNEAQ (reference sequence). This CDR3 spans 10 amino acids. CD8 memory merged CD45RO+ with CCR7-negative CD45RA+ TemRA cells. Profiled with immunoSEQ multiplex PCR; TCRdb holds only in-frame clones, not every one. The data show under 130,000 clones, around 64% seen once. The source is a woman in her 30s in good health. This chain uses TRBV7-9 with TRBJ1-2; TRBD1 is a possible D gene (5 bases). Sequencing was performed on memory CD8+ T cells sorted from blood. Subset of the sample: CD45RO+ cells pooled with CCR7-negative TemRA cells. The CDR3 nucleotides read TGTGCCAGCAGGGAGGGGGGCTACACCTTC. The encoded protein is CASREGGYTF.